This T cell receptor beta chain was identified in a study of a mutant IDH1 vaccine in newly diagnosed glioma. Findings of the study overall: Shifts in the top peripheral T cell clonotypes seemed unrelated to pseudoprogression.

In the case of this clone: Its antigen is currently unknown.

Germline-derived CDR1 and CDR2 are GTSNPN and SVGIG (reference sequence). This CDR3 spans 11 amino acids. Trimming removed 8 bases at V and 2 bases at J, with 10 bases between. Regarding time point: baseline, week 1 (first vaccination visit). Treatment specified: pre-vaccination baseline after standard-of-care therapy. Clones were sequenced by immunoSEQ multiplex PCR, and TCRdb holds only the in-frame ones, with some missing. The sample has tens of thousands of clones, 83% seen once. The chain is built from TRBV30 and TRBJ2-7; no clear D. The sample in question was PBMCs, obtained from a glioma patient treated with radiotherapy, temozolomide or both. This clonotype originated in a woman between 50 and 59 years old with glioma. The CDR3 DNA reads TGTGCCCAGGCTAAGGCCTACGAGCAGTACTTC. This encodes CAQAKAYEQYF.